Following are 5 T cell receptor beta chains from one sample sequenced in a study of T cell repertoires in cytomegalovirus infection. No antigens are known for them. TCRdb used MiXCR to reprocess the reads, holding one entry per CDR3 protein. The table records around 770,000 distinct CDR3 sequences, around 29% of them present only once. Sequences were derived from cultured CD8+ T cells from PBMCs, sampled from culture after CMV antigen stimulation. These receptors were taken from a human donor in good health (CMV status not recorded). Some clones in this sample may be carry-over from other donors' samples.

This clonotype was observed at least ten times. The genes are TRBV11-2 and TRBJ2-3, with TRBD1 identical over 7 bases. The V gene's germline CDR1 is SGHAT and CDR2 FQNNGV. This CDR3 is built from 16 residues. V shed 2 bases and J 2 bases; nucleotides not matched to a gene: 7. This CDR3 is CASSLPSGTVTDTQYF. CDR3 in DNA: TGTGCCAGCAGCTTACCGTCCGGGACAGTCACAGATACGCAGTATTTT. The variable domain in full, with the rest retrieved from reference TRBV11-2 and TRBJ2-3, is EAGVAQSPRYKIIEKRQSVAFWCNPISGHATLYWYQQILGQGPKLLIQFQNNGVVDDSQLPKDRFSAERLKGVDSTLKIQPAKLEDSAVYLCASSLPSGTVTDTQYFGPGTRLTVL.

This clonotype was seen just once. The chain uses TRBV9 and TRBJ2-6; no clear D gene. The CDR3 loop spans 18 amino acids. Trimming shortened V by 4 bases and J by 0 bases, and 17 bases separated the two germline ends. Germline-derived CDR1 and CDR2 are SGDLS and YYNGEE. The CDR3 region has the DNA TGTGCCAGCAGCCCTTCGGGCAGTTTTCACTCTGGGGCCAACGTCCTGACTTTC. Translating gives CASSPSGSFHSGANVLTF.

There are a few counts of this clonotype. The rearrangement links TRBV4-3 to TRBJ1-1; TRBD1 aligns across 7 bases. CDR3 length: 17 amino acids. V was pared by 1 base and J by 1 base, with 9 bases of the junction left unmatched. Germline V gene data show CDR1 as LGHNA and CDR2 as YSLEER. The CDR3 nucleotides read TGCGCCAGCAGCCAAGGTACTGGGACAGTGAAGAACACTGAAGCTTTCTTT. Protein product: CASSQGTGTVKNTEAFF.

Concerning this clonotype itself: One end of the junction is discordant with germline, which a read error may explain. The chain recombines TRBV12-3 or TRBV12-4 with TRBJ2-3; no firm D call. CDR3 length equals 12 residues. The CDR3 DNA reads TGTGCCAGCACCGCACTCTACCCGTTCCCAATTTTT. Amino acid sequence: CASTALYPFPIF.

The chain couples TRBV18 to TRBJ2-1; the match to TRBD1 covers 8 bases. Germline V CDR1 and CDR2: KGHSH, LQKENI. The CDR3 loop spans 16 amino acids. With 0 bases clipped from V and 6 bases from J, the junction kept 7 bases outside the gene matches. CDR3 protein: CASSPPFRGLVNEQFF. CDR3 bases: TGTGCCAGCTCACCACCGTTCAGGGGGCTGGTCAATGAGCAGTTCTTC. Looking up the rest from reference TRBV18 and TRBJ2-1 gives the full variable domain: NAGVMQNPRHLVRRRGQEARLRCSPMKGHSHVYWYRQLPEEGLKFMVYLQKENIIDESGMPKERFSAEFPKEGPSILRIQQVVRGDSAAYFCASSPPFRGLVNEQFFGPGTRLTVL.